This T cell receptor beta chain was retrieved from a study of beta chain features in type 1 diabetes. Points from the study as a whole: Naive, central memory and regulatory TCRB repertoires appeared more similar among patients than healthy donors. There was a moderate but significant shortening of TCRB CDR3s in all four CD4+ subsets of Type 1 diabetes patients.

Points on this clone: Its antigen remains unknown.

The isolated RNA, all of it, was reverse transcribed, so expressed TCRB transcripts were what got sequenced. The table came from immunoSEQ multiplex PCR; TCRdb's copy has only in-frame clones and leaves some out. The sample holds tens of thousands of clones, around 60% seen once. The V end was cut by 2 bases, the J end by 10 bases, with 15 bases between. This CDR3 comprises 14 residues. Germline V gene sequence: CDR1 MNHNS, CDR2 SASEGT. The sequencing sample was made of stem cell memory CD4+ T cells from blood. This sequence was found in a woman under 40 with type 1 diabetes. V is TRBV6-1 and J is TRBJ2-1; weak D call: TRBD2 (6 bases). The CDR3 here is CASSEMNSSGEQFF. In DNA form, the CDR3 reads TGTGCCAGCAGTGAAATGAACTCGAGCGGGGAGCAGTTCTTC.